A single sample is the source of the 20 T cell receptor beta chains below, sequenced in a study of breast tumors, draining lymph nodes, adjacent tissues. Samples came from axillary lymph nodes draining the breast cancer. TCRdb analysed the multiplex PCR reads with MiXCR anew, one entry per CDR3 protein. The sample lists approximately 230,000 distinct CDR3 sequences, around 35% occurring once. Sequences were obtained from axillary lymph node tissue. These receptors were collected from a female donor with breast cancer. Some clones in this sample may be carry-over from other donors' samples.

The CDR3 is CATEDHPNYGYTF. In nucleotides, the CDR3 is TGTGCCACCGAGGACCATCCTAACTATGGCTACACCTTC. This chain joins TRBV10-3 and TRBJ1-2; D is unresolved. This CDR3 has 13 residues. V shed 10 bases and J shed 0 bases, with 12 bases lying between them. Looked up from germline, CDR1 is ENHRY and CDR2 is SYGVKD.

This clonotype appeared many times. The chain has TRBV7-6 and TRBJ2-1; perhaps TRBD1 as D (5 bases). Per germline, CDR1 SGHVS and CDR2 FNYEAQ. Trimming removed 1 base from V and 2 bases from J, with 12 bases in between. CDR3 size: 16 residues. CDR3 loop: CASSLVLGHTYNEQFF. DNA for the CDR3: TGTGCCAGCAGCTTAGTCCTGGGGCACACCTACAATGAGCAGTTCTTC. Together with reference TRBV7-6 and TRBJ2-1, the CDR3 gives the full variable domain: GAGVSQSPRYKVTKRGQDVALRCDPISGHVSLYWYRQALGQGPEFLTYFNYEAQQDKSGLPNDRFSAERPEGSISTLTIQRTEQRDSAMYRCASSLVLGHTYNEQFFGPGTRLTVL.

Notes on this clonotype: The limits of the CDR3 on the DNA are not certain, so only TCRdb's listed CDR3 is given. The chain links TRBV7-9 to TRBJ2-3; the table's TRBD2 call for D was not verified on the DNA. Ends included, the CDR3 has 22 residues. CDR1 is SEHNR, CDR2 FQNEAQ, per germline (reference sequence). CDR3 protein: CASSFYICSAIRLAGRTDTQYF.

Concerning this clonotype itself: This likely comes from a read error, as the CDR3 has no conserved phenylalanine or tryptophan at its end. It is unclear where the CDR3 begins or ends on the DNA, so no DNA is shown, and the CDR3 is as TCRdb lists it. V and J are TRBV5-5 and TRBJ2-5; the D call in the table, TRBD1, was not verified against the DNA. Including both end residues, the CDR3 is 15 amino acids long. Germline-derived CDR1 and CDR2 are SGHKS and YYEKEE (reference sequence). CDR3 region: CASSPGTSAFYTFGS.

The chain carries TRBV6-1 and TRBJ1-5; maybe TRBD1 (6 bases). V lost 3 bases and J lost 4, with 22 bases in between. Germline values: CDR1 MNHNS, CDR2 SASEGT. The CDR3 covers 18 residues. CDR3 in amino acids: CASSDLRGWGGGNQPQHF. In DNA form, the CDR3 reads TGTGCCAGCAGTGACTTAAGGGGGTGGGGAGGAGGAAATCAGCCCCAGCATTTT.

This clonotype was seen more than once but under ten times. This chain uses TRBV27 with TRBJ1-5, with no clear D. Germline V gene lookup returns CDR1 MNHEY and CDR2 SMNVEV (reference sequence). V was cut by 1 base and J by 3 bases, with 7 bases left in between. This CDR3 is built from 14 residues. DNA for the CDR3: TGTGCCAGCAGTTTATGGGGTGACAATCAGCCCCAGCATTTT. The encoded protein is CASSLWGDNQPQHF.

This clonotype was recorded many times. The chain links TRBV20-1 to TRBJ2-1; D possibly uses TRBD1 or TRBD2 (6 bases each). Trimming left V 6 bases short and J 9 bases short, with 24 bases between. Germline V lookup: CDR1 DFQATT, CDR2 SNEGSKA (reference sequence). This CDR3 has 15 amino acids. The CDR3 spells CSAVPDRRSGGEQFF. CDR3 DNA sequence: TGCAGTGCCGTCCCGGACAGACGCTCCGGGGGTGAGCAGTTCTTC.

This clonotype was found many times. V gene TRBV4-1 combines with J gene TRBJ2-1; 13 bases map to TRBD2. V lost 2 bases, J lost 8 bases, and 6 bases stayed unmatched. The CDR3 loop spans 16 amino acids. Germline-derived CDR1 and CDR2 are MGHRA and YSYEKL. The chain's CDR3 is CASSQLLAGGTDEQFF. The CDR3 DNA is TGCGCCAGCAGCCAATTACTAGCGGGGGGGACCGATGAGCAGTTCTTC.

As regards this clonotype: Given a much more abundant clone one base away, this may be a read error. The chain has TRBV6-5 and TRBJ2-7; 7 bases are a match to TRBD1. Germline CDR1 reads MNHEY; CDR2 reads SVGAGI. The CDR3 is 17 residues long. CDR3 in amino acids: CASRHVRGTLSSYERYF. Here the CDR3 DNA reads TGTGCCAGCAGACACGTCAGGGGGACATTGAGCTCCTACGAGCGGTACTTC.

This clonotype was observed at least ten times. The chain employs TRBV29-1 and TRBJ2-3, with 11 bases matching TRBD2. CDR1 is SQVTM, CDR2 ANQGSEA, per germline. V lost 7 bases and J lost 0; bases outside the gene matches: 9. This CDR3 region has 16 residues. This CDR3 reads CSAKGTSGKSTDTQYF. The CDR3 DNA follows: TGCAGCGCGAAGGGGACTAGCGGAAAAAGCACAGATACGCAGTATTTT.

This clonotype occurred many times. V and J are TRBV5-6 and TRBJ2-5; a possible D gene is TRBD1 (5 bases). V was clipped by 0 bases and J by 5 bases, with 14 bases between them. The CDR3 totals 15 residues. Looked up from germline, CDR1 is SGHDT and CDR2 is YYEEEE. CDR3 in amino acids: CASSLGAGAWETQYF. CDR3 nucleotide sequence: TGTGCCAGCAGCTTGGGGGCTGGGGCCTGGGAGACCCAGTACTTC.

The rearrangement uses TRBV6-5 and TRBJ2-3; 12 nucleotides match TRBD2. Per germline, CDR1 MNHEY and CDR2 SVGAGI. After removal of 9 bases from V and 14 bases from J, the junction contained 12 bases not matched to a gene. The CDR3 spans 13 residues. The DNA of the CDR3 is TGTGCCAGAAGACTAGCGGGAGAGGCATATAGGTATTTT. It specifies CARRLAGEAYRYF.

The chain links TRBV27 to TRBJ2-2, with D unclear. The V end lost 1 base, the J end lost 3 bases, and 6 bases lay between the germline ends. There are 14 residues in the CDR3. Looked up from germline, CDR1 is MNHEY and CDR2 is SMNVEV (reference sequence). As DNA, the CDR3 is TGTGCCAGCAGTTTATTGGGTGACACCGGGGAGCTGTTTTTT. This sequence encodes CASSLLGDTGELFF.

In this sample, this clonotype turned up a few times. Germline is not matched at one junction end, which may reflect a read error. The DNA of the CDR3 is TGTGCCAACAGCCACCCGGGACTAGCGGTGGGGGACAATGAGCAGTTCTTC. Its translation is CANSHPGLAVGDNEQFF. The rearrangement uses TRBV3-1 and TRBJ2-1; TRBD2 agrees at 11 bases. Germline CDR1 LGHDT, CDR2 YNNKEL (reference sequence). The CDR3 has 17 residues.

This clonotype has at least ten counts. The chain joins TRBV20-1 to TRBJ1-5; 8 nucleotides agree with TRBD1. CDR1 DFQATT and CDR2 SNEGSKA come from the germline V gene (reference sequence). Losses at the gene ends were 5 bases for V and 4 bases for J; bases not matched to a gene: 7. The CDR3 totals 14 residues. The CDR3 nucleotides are TGCAGTGCTCAGGCCGGGGACAGGAATCAGCCCCAGCATTTT. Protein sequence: CSAQAGDRNQPQHF.

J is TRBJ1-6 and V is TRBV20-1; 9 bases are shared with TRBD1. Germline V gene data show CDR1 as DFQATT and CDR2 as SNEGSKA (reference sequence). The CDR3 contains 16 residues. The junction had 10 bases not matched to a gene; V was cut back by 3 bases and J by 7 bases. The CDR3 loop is CSAREVGQGRNSPLHF. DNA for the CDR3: TGCAGTGCTAGGGAAGTGGGACAGGGTCGGAATTCACCCCTCCACTTT.

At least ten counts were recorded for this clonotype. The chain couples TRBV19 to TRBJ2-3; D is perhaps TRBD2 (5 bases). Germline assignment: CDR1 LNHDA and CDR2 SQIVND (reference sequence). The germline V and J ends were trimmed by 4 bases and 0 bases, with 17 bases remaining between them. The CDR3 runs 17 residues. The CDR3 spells CASSNPGSPQSTDTQYF. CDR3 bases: TGTGCCAGTAGTAATCCGGGATCCCCACAGAGCACAGATACGCAGTATTTT.

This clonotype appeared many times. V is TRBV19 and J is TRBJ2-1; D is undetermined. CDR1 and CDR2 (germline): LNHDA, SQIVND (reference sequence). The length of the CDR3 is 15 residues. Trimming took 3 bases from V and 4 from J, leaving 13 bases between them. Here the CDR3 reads CASSIRAEMYNEQFF. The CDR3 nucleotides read TGTGCCAGTAGTATTCGGGCGGAGATGTACAATGAGCAGTTCTTC. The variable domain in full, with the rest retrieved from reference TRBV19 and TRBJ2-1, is DGGITQSPKYLFRKEGQNVTLSCEQNLNHDAMYWYRQDPGQGLRLIYYSQIVNDFQKGDIAEGYSVSREKKESFPLTVTSAQKNPTAFYLCASSIRAEMYNEQFFGPGTRLTVL.

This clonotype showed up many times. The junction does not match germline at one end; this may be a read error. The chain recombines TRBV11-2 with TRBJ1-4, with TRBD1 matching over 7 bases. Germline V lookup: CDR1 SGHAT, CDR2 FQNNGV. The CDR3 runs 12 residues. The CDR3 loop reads CATSRGSEKLFF. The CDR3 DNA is TGTGCCACCAGCAGGGGGAGTGAAAAACTGTTTTTT.

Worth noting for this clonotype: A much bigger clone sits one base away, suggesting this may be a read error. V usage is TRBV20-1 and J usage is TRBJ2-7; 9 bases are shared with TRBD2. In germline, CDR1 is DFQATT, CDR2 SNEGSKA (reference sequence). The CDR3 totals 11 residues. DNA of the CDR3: TGCAGTGGGTCTAGCGGGAATGAGCAGTCCTTC. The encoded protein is CSGSSGNEQSF.